A selection of T cell receptor beta chains follows, all from one sample in a study of regulatory T cells in long-lasting Graves disease. TCRdb analysed the multiplex PCR reads with MiXCR anew, one entry per CDR3 protein. The sample has more than 450,000 distinct CDR3 sequences; about 12% are singletons. Another study also made use of these data, one on T cells in Graves' hyperthyroidism and ophthalmopathy.

The source was peripheral blood mononuclear cells (PBMCs), collected at new diagnosis, from a patient treated with antithyroid drugs. These receptors were collected from a young woman with Graves disease. The CDR3 runs from the conserved cysteine through the conserved F or W. The D gene is left open where the match is weak. Clone size is shown for a subset of rows, as once, few, many or a class of expanded clone.

d_call: .; j_call: TRBJ1-3; clone_size: .; v_call: TRBV5-1; cdr3_nt: TGCGCCAGCAGCGTAACAGGACTAACCTCTGGAAACACCATATATTTT; cdr3_aa: CASSVTGLTSGNTIYF
d_call: TRBD1; j_call: TRBJ2-1; clone_size: many; v_call: TRBV6-5; cdr3_nt: TGTGCCAGCAGTTACTCGAGGGCCAGGGGGTACGAGCAGTTCTTC; cdr3_aa: CASSYSRARGYEQFF
d_call: .; j_call: TRBJ2-2; clone_size: few; v_call: TRBV5-1; cdr3_nt: TGCGCCAGCAGCCCTAGACCGAGGCCCGGGGAGCTGTTTTTT; cdr3_aa: CASSPRPRPGELFF
d_call: TRBD1; j_call: TRBJ1-2; clone_size: few; v_call: TRBV14; cdr3_nt: TGTGCCAGCAGCCACCGAACGGGACAGGGAAACTATGGCTACACCTTC; cdr3_aa: CASSHRTGQGNYGYTF
d_call: TRBD2; j_call: TRBJ2-7; clone_size: many; v_call: TRBV28; cdr3_nt: TGTGCCAGCAGTTTGATTCGGGGGACTATGGAGGTGGCCGAGCAGTACTTC; cdr3_aa: CASSLIRGTMEVAEQYF
d_call: .; j_call: TRBJ2-5; clone_size: many; v_call: TRBV11-2; cdr3_nt: TGTGCCAGCAGCCCCCGAGTAGTAGGGGAGACCCAGTACTTC; cdr3_aa: CASSPRVVGETQYF
d_call: .; j_call: TRBJ1-1; clone_size: many; v_call: TRBV28; cdr3_nt: TGTGCCAGCATTCGTGGAGGCCTGAACACTGAAGCTTTCTTT; cdr3_aa: CASIRGGLNTEAFF
d_call: .; j_call: TRBJ2-2; clone_size: many; v_call: TRBV11-2; cdr3_nt: TGTGCCAGCAGCCTTACCGACACCGGGGAGCTGTTTTTT; cdr3_aa: CASSLTDTGELFF
d_call: .; j_call: TRBJ2-5; clone_size: many; v_call: TRBV27; cdr3_nt: TGTGCCAGCAGTTTGGGCAGGCCCAGGGGAGAGACCCAGTACTTC; cdr3_aa: CASSLGRPRGETQYF
d_call: TRBD2; j_call: TRBJ2-1; clone_size: many; v_call: TRBV7-3; cdr3_nt: TGTGCCAGCAGCCCGGGACTAGCGGGACGGGGTGAGCAGTTCTTC; cdr3_aa: CASSPGLAGRGEQFF
d_call: TRBD1; j_call: TRBJ2-1; clone_size: many; v_call: TRBV6-2/TRBV6-3; cdr3_nt: TGTGCCAGCAGGGCAGCCGGGACAGGTTCCAATGAGCAGTTCTTC; cdr3_aa: CASRAAGTGSNEQFF
d_call: TRBD1; j_call: TRBJ1-2; clone_size: .; v_call: TRBV30; cdr3_nt: TGTGCTGGATCCAGGGGGCACTATGGCTACACCTTC; cdr3_aa: CAGSRGHYGYTF
d_call: TRBD2; j_call: TRBJ2-2; clone_size: many; v_call: TRBV28; cdr3_nt: TGTGCCAGCAGTTACCTAGCGGGCTCCACCGGGGAGCTGTTTTTT; cdr3_aa: CASSYLAGSTGELFF
d_call: .; j_call: TRBJ2-7; clone_size: .; v_call: TRBV5-8; cdr3_nt: TGTGCCAGCAGCTTGTTTAAGGGGGGAGCCGAGCAGTACTTC; cdr3_aa: CASSLFKGGAEQYF